This TCR beta chain was retrieved from a study of T cells in Graves' hyperthyroidism and ophthalmopathy. The CDR3 runs to 14 residues. Germline V gene sequence: CDR1 SNHLY, CDR2 FYNNEI. V gave up 1 base and J gave up 4 bases, with 8 bases separating them. Notes on the study in general: The model foresaw ophthalmopathy a median approximately 6.1 months prior to onset.

This clonotype showed up many times. Its antigen is not known. Using RNA transcripts as the source, TCR beta CDR3 regions were amplified. An initial round of RT-PCR targeting the TCR CDR3 relied on the HTBI primer set. TCRdb ran MiXCR on the multiplex PCR reads and lists one entry per CDR3 protein. This table has 650,000 to 750,000 distinct CDR3 sequences, approximately 14% appearing once. The source of this sequence is a woman in her late teens or twenties with Graves' hyperthyroidism. The gene calls are TRBV2 and TRBJ2-4; D not resolved. Sequenced input: blood. CDR3 loop: CASSEGYVKNIQYF. The CDR3 nucleotides are TGTGCCAGCAGTGAAGGTTACGTGAAAAACATTCAGTACTTC.